The 14 T cell receptor beta chains below were found in one sample sequenced in a study of blood T cell repertoires in COVID-19. Using immunoSEQ multiplex PCR, the repertoire was profiled, and TCRdb retains in-frame clones only, with some absent. The table lists 150,000 to 200,000 clones, roughly 87% of them singletons. Material: peripheral blood. The origin of the receptors is a woman aged 50 to 60 with acute or convalescent COVID-19.

The V gene is TRBV5-1, the J gene TRBJ2-2; the D gene is possibly TRBD2 (7 bases). Germline V gene data show CDR1 as SGHRS and CDR2 as YFSETQ. The CDR3 has 16 amino acids. The germline V and J ends were trimmed by 3 bases and 3 bases, with 15 bases remaining between them. As DNA, the CDR3 is TGCGCCAGCAGCTGGGGCGGGGGCCTGGACACCGGGGAGCTGTTTTTT. Residues: CASSWGGGLDTGELFF.

CDR3 in DNA: TGTGCCTGGAGCCCTGGGGGGACCCATCAGCCCCAGCATTTT. Amino acids: CAWSPGGTHQPQHF. This chain links TRBV30 with TRBJ1-5; the D gene is possibly TRBD1 (5 bases). The CDR3 loop spans 14 amino acids. Germline CDR1 reads GTSNPN; CDR2 reads SVGIG (reference sequence). The V end lost 3 bases, the J end lost 5 bases, and 14 bases lay between the germline ends.

The chain uses TRBV2 and TRBJ1-1, with D possibly matching TRBD1 (6 bases). Germline V lookup: CDR1 SNHLY, CDR2 FYNNEI. The CDR3 has 13 amino acids. Trimming pared 6 bases from V and 1 base from J, leaving 9 bases between. The CDR3 protein is CASRLGGNTEAFF. CDR3 sequence (DNA): TGTGCCAGCAGGTTAGGGGGGAACACTGAAGCTTTCTTT.

V and J are TRBV7-9 and TRBJ1-6; D is unclear. There are 15 residues in the CDR3. Germline loops: CDR1 SEHNR, CDR2 FQNEAQ (reference sequence). V dropped 5 bases and J dropped 4 bases, with 12 bases sitting between them. Written as DNA, the CDR3 is TGTGCCAGCAGCCCTAGAGCGGGTTATAATTCACCCCTCCACTTT. It codes for CASSPRAGYNSPLHF.

The genes are TRBV24-1 and TRBJ2-1; TRBD1 agrees at 7 bases. The CDR3 has 14 residues. Losses at the gene ends were 6 bases for V and 3 bases for J; bases not matched to a gene: 4. Germline V gene lookup returns CDR1 KGHDR and CDR2 SFDVKD. CDR3 protein: CATSSGQRYNEQFF. The CDR3 nucleotides are TGTGCCACCAGTTCGGGACAGCGCTACAATGAGCAGTTCTTC.

The rearrangement uses TRBV5-1 and TRBJ2-3; no clear D gene. With 1 base removed from V and 2 bases from J, the gap between germline ends came to 11 bases. The germline V gene has CDR1 SGHRS and CDR2 YFSETQ. This CDR3 comprises 15 residues. The CDR3 here is CASSLSPVSTDTQYF. CDR3 bases: TGCGCCAGCAGCTTGTCTCCCGTTTCCACAGATACGCAGTATTTT.

CDR3 nucleotides: TGTGCCAGCAGCTTAGCGGCGGGACCTAACTATGGCTACACCTTC. It encodes CASSLAAGPNYGYTF. The rearrangement joins TRBV7-9 to TRBJ1-2; perhaps TRBD1 as D (5 bases). V shed 0 bases and J shed 0 bases, with 8 bases lying between them. The length of the CDR3 is 15 residues. Germline values: CDR1 SEHNR, CDR2 FQNEAQ (reference sequence).

The chain couples TRBV7-3 to TRBJ2-1; TRBD1 matches 8 bases. The J segment lost 7 bases and the V segment lost 5 bases, leaving 4 bases of the junction unmatched. Per germline, CDR1 SGHTA and CDR2 FQGTGA. The CDR3 loop spans 13 amino acids. CDR3 in DNA: TGTGCCAGCAGCGCCAGGGGGCGGAATGAGCAGTTCTTC. It translates to CASSARGRNEQFF.

The chain employs TRBV7-5 and TRBJ1-2. TRBV7-5 is flagged as a pseudogene. The CDR3 consists of 16 residues. The CDR3 region has the DNA TGTGTCAGAAGCCCGGGTAGGCGGGGAAGATCGGGGGGCTACACCTTC. Protein: CVRSPGRRGRSGGYTF.

CDR3 nucleotides: TGTGCCAGCAGTGCGACCTTTTTCGGGTCCTATAATTCACCCCTCCACTTT. Its protein product is CASSATFFGSYNSPLHF. The gene calls are TRBV5-4 and TRBJ1-6, with no clear D. This CDR3 is built from 17 residues. Germline V gene lookup returns CDR1 SGHNT and CDR2 YYREEE (reference sequence). Trimming cost V 5 bases and J 1 base, with 16 bases left between them.

The J gene is TRBJ1-1, the V gene TRBV7-6; 10 bases agree with TRBD1. The V gene's germline CDR1 is SGHVS and CDR2 FNYEAQ. CDR3 size: 14 residues. The trim removed 4 bases at V and 5 bases at J, leaving 4 bases unmatched. As DNA, the CDR3 is TGTGCCAGCAGCTCGAGACAGGGGGCAACTGAAGCTTTCTTT. Its protein product is CASSSRQGATEAFF.

This clone was recorded only once. The V gene is TRBV7-3, the J gene TRBJ2-5; D is perhaps TRBD2 (6 bases). CDR3 length equals 13 residues. Per germline, CDR1 SGHTA and CDR2 FQGTGA. Trimming took 4 bases from V and 5 from J, leaving 11 bases between them. CDR3 loop: CASSSRDQETQYF. The CDR3 DNA sequence: TGTGCCAGCAGCTCGCGGGATCAGGAGACCCAGTACTTC.

The chain links TRBV6-1 to TRBJ1-2; D is undetermined. Trimming removed 4 bases from V and 4 bases from J, with 19 bases in between. Germline V CDR1 and CDR2: MNHNS, SASEGT. The CDR3 has 16 amino acids. The CDR3 coding sequence is TGTGCCAGCAGTGTTGGGCGGGTTCCCTTAGCCTATGGCTACACCTTC. This gives the protein CASSVGRVPLAYGYTF.

This rearrangement joins TRBV7-2 to TRBJ2-5; D is unclear. The ends were cut back, 5 bases at V and 2 bases at J, with 12 bases in the middle. CDR1 and CDR2 (germline): SGHTA, FQGNSA. The CDR3 consists of 14 residues. CDR3 sequence: CASSRRHLQETQYF. The CDR3 DNA reads TGTGCCAGCAGCCGCCGACATTTACAAGAGACCCAGTACTTC.